This record looks at one T cell receptor beta chain sequence and its context. Its antigen is not identified. The sample originates from a study of T cells in Graves' hyperthyroidism and ophthalmopathy. Study results and caveats: Among thyroid clonotypes expanded above 0.001, most also appeared in blood.

V was cut by 1 base and J by 8 bases, with 14 bases left in between. The CDR3 totals 14 residues. Per germline, CDR1 LGHNA and CDR2 YNFKEQ. The TCR beta CDR3 regions underwent amplification using RNA transcripts as the source. RT-PCR in the first round (using the HTBI primer set) targeted the TCR CDR3. TCRdb itself ran the multiplex PCR reads through MiXCR, one entry per CDR3 protein. The table includes approximately 400,000 distinct CDR3 sequences, roughly 14% detected once. The TCR comes from a woman aged 18-35 years with Graves' hyperthyroidism. The V call is TRBV4-2, the J call TRBJ1-1; D unresolved. Sequenced: blood. DNA for the CDR3: TGTGCCAGCAGCCAAGGGGCGTCACAGAGAGAAGCTTTCTTT. Translation gives CASSQGASQREAFF.